This is a list of T cell receptor beta chains from one sample in a study of T cells after yellow fever vaccination. TCRdb itself ran the 5' RACE reads through MiXCR, one entry per CDR3 protein. This table has 500,000 to 650,000 distinct CDR3 sequences, approximately 13% appearing once. The material sequenced was PBMCs, taken on the day of the yellow fever booster vaccination. The receptors come from a man aged 25 to 40 who received the YFV17D yellow fever vaccine. Each CDR3 is given with its conserved first and last residue. The D gene is left open where the match is weak. Clone size is stated in some rows and not others, as once, few, many or a class when expanded.

few	TRBJ1-5	.	14	TRBV7-2	TGTGCCAGCAGCTTAGCACGGTCCAATCAGCCCCAGCATTTT	CASSLARSNQPQHF
many	TRBJ2-7	.	15	TRBV12-3/TRBV12-4	TGTGCCAGCAGTTTAATTCGGGGAACTTCCTACGAGCAGTACTTC	CASSLIRGTSYEQYF
.	TRBJ2-1	.	13	TRBV20-1	TGCAGTACCCGACGGGGTTACTACAATGAGCAGTTCTTC	CSTRRGYYNEQFF
few	TRBJ1-2	.	13	TRBV10-2	TGCGCCAGCAGTGAGCAGGGACCGGGGGGCTACACCTTC	CASSEQGPGGYTF
.	TRBJ2-3	TRBD2	16	TRBV20-1	TGCTGTGCTAGAGAGGGATTAGCGGGAGAGTCAGATACGCAGTATTTT	CCAREGLAGESDTQYF
.	TRBJ2-1	.	16	TRBV6-5	TGTGCCAGCAGTTACATAGCGGGCAGGGGCCACAATGAGCAGTTCTTC	CASSYIAGRGHNEQFF
.	TRBJ2-2	.	18	TRBV3-1	TGTGCCTCCACCCAAGATTACCCCCTCAAAATACGGGACCGGGAGCTGTTTTTT	CASTQDYPLKIRDRELFF
many	TRBJ2-1	.	16	TRBV5-1	TGCGCCAGCAGCTTGCTAGGTTCTAGCTCCTACAATGAGCAGTTCTTC	CASSLLGSSSYNEQFF
.	TRBJ1-6	.	15	TRBV6-5	TGTGCCAGCAGTTACCACACCAAGGATAATTCACCCCTCCACTTT	CASSYHTKDNSPLHF
few	TRBJ2-5	.	15	TRBV7-2	TGTGCCAGCAGCTTAGGCGACAGGAACCAAGAGACCCAGTACTTC	CASSLGDRNQETQYF
few	TRBJ1-5	.	15	TRBV10-3	TGTGCCATCAGTGAGGTTCAGGGGCGGTATCAGCCCCAGCATTTT	CAISEVQGRYQPQHF
few	TRBJ2-2	TRBD1	15	TRBV6-2/TRBV6-3	TGTGCCAGCGGCAGACAGGGGGCGAACACCGGGGAGCTGTTTTTT	CASGRQGANTGELFF
few	TRBJ2-6	.	19	TRBV5-1	TGCGCCAGCAGCGGCTATCACGGTAGCGGCTTCTCTGGGGCCAACGTCCTGACTTTC	CASSGYHGSGFSGANVLTF
few	TRBJ2-7	.	13	TRBV11-2	TGTGCCAGCTCAGCTCATCGATCCTACGAGCAGTACTTC	CASSAHRSYEQYF
few	TRBJ2-2	TRBD2	20	TRBV4-3	TGCGCCAGCAGCCAAGAGAGACTAGCGGGGAACCTTGCGAACACCGGGGAGCTGTTTTTT	CASSQERLAGNLANTGELFF
.	TRBJ2-1	.	13	TRBV20-1	TGCAGTGCCCGGAAACCGTCCTACAATGAGCAGTTCTTC	CSARKPSYNEQFF
.	TRBJ2-2	TRBD1	16	TRBV7-9	TGTGCCAGCAGCGCATGGACAGGTTGGGTCACCGGGGAGCTGTTTTTT	CASSAWTGWVTGELFF
many	TRBJ2-7	.	15	TRBV27	TGTGCCAGCAGTTTCACGGGCCTAAGCTCCTACGAGCAGTACTTC	CASSFTGLSSYEQYF
.	TRBJ2-1	.	18	TRBV20-1	TGCAGTGCTAGTTTCGGCCAGGTCAGAGGGGTCTCCTACAATGAGCAGTTCTTC	CSASFGQVRGVSYNEQFF
few	TRBJ2-7	.	15	TRBV12-3/TRBV12-4	TGTGCCAGCAGTTTGCCGAGGGGGAATAACGCTCAGCAGTACTTC	CASSLPRGNNAQQYF
.	TRBJ2-7	.	14	TRBV7-2	TGTGCCAGCAGCTTAGCAGGGAGCGCCTACGAGCAGTACTTC	CASSLAGSAYEQYF
.	TRBJ2-2	.	15	TRBV3-1	TGTGCCAGCAGCCCGTCGGGGCATGGTACCGGGGAGCTGTTTTTT	CASSPSGHGTGELFF
.	TRBJ2-3	.	13	TRBV4-3	TGCGCCAGCAGCCATCCCCCAGCAGATACGCAGTATTTT	CASSHPPADTQYF
few	TRBJ2-2	TRBD2	14	TRBV20-1	TGCAGTGCAAGGACTAGCGGGAGAATCGGGGAGCTGTTTTTT	CSARTSGRIGELFF
many	TRBJ2-3	.	14	TRBV4-1	TGCGCCAGCAGCCAAGAGGAGCGCCTGGATACGCAGTATTTT	CASSQEERLDTQYF
.	TRBJ1-4	.	20	TRBV4-2	TGTGCCAGCAGCCCCCTGGTTTCCTTCGGGACACCAACAACTAATGAAAAACTGTTTTTT	CASSPLVSFGTPTTNEKLFF
.	TRBJ2-5	TRBD2	13	TRBV20-1	TGCAGTGCCCCTGGGGGGGGTTTGAAGACCCAGTACTTC	CSAPGGGLKTQYF
many	TRBJ2-1	.	13	TRBV5-1	TGCGCCAGCAGCGGCCTCGTGGGTAATGAGCAGTTCTTC	CASSGLVGNEQFF
few	TRBJ2-7	.	13	TRBV6-6	TGTGCCACCAACATCAGATTGGGGGCCGAGCAGTACTTC	CATNIRLGAEQYF
few	TRBJ2-7	.	15	TRBV7-2	TGTGCCAGCAGCTTACTTGGGCGGGATGGGTACGAGCAGTACTTC	CASSLLGRDGYEQYF
few	TRBJ2-7	TRBD1	15	TRBV6-1	TGTGCCAGCACCCCCTATGAGGGGGCCTCCTACGAGCAGTACTTC	CASTPYEGASYEQYF
.	TRBJ2-1	TRBD2	16	TRBV7-9	TGTGCCAGCAGCTTCCCCGGGACTAGCGGGAGGAATGAGCAGTTCTTC	CASSFPGTSGRNEQFF
many	TRBJ2-5	.	13	TRBV10-3	TGTGCCACGCACCGGGACGTTGGAGAGACCCAGTACTTC	CATHRDVGETQYF
.	TRBJ2-1	TRBD1	16	TRBV5-4	TGTGCCAGCAGCTACAAAACGACAGGGTGGGCCAATGAGCAGTTCTTC	CASSYKTTGWANEQFF
few	TRBJ1-2	.	13	TRBV7-9	TGTGCCAGCAGCTCCCACGGAAACTATGGCTACACCTTC	CASSSHGNYGYTF
few	TRBJ2-1	.	14	TRBV7-9	TGTGCCAGCGGCGGGTTATACTCCTACAATGAGCAGTTCTTC	CASGGLYSYNEQFF
.	TRBJ2-2	TRBD2	14	TRBV5-6	TGTGCCAGCACCGCGCGGGGGGGCACCGGGGAGCTGTTTTTT	CASTARGGTGELFF
.	TRBJ1-4	.	16	TRBV7-9	TGTGCCAGCAGCTTAATATCTTGGGGTGCTAATGAAAAACTGTTTTTT	CASSLISWGANEKLFF
.	TRBJ2-1	TRBD2	17	TRBV27	TGTGCCAGCAGTTCATCGGGAGGGCCATTTTCCTACAATGAGCAGTTCTTC	CASSSSGGPFSYNEQFF
.	TRBJ2-1	.	13	TRBV20-1	TGCAGTGCCCCCGGGAGCCTCTACAATGAGCAGTTCTTC	CSAPGSLYNEQFF
.	TRBJ2-7	.	13	TRBV20-1	TGCAGTGCTAGAGTAGGGGGAGCCTACGAGCAGTACTTC	CSARVGGAYEQYF
few	TRBJ2-3	.	15	TRBV4-2	TGTGCCAGCAGCCAAGACACAAATCCGGCGAATACGCAGTATTTT	CASSQDTNPANTQYF
.	TRBJ2-1	TRBD2	15	TRBV6-2/TRBV6-3	TGTGCCAGCAGAACCCTAGCGGGAGGCATTGGTGAGCAGTTCTTC	CASRTLAGGIGEQFF
few	TRBJ2-3	TRBD2	14	TRBV20-1	TGCAGTGCTAAACTAGCGGGAGTAGCAGATACGCAGTATTTT	CSAKLAGVADTQYF
.	TRBJ2-7	.	11	TRBV30	TGTGCAGGGAGGATCGCGAGCGAGCAGTACTTC	CAGRIASEQYF